The 2 T cell receptor beta chains listed next were all sequenced from one sample in a study of blood T cells in healthy people across ages. Then a second PCR, running about 6 to 12 cycles, was carried out with a sample-barcoded 5' primer and a J-beta primer mix. Via MiXCR, TCRdb re-called the 5' RACE reads, giving one row per CDR3 protein. The table has 760,000 or so distinct CDR3 sequences, just under 25% seen once; the top ten hold 9% to 9.5%. Separately, the same data were catalogued under a study of T cells of mothers and their children.

Sample: blood. All receptors derive from a boy younger than 18 in good health.

The rearrangement joins TRBV24-1 to TRBJ1-2, with 7 bases that match TRBD1. After removal of 5 bases from V and 2 bases from J, the junction contained 13 bases not matched to a gene. CDR1 and CDR2 (germline): KGHDR, SFDVKD. The CDR3 consists of 17 residues. The CDR3 here is CATSVALPGTANYGYTF. The CDR3 DNA is TGTGCCACCAGTGTCGCCCTCCCAGGGACAGCCAACTATGGCTACACCTTC.

The chain is built from TRBV5-1 and TRBJ2-5; 11 bases match TRBD2. This CDR3 is built from 14 residues. V dropped 4 bases and J dropped 4; count of bases not matched to a gene: 3. Germline V gives CDR1 SGHRS, CDR2 YFSETQ. The CDR3 loop reads CASSDGLAGETQYF. CDR3 sequence (DNA): TGCGCCAGCAGCGACGGACTAGCGGGAGAGACCCAGTACTTC.